This passage covers 20 T cell receptor beta chains from one sample sequenced in a study of Tregs in tolerant kidney transplant recipients (dated by TCRdb to between 2017 and 2020). Reading the label with the study, this specimen's time point is: blood sample drawn before combined kidney and bone marrow transplant. Libraries were prepared through the immunoSEQ multiplex PCR assay. This immuneACCESS table, as held by TCRdb, lists in-frame sequences with V and J called but not all clones. Of the missing ones, under half trace to an unresolved V gene in checked studies; the others have no known cause. The sample table on file contains roughly 50,000 clones. Roughly 0.89% of the sample comes from the top ten. This material consisted of CD4+ T cells from blood, taken before the transplant. The receptors stem from a human donor who received a combined kidney and bone marrow transplant.

A remark on this clone: The read falls 3 residues short of the CDR3 end, and the missing part is taken from the germline J gene. J is TRBJ2-3 and V is TRBV20-1; no clear D. V was pared by 1 base and J by 2 bases, with 10 bases between. CDR1 is DFQATT, CDR2 SNEGSKA, per germline (reference sequence). This CDR3 contains 14 residues. The CDR3 sequence is CSARVPPYTDTQYF. CDR3 DNA (partial): TGCAGTGCTAGAGTGCCCCCCTACACAGATACG.

As for this clone: The DNA ends 3 residues before the CDR3 does, and the rest of the CDR3 is filled in from the germline J gene. The chain is built from TRBV2 and TRBJ1-1; 9 bases are a match to TRBD1. Germline trimming cut 7 bases from V and 4 bases from J; bases unmatched to any gene: 10. The CDR3 has 15 residues. Germline V gene data show CDR1 as SNHLY and CDR2 as FYNNEI. The sequenced part of the CDR3 DNA is TGTGCCAGCACCTTGGAGGGACAGGGAGGCACTGAA. Its translation is CASTLEGQGGTE. In full, the CDR3 reads CASTLEGQGGTEAFF.

As for this clone: Read data end 3 residues before the CDR3 end; the end is taken from the germline J gene. The J gene is TRBJ1-4, the V gene TRBV28, with 9 bases matching TRBD1. This CDR3 region has 15 residues. With 1 base clipped from V and 5 bases from J, the junction kept 2 bases outside the gene matches. Germline lookup yields CDR1 MDHEN and CDR2 SYDVKM. CDR3 region: CASSLLTGGNEKLFF. The DNA read from the CDR3 is TGTGCCAGCAGTTTATTGACAGGGGGGAATGAAAAA.

To note about this clone: The read halts 3 residues ahead of the CDR3 end, with the missing end drawn from the germline J gene. The rearrangement joins TRBV7-2 to TRBJ2-1; 7 nucleotides agree with TRBD2. This CDR3 has 15 residues. Germline assignment: CDR1 SGHTA and CDR2 FQGNSA. V lost 5 bases to trimming and J lost 5 bases; unmatched junction nucleotides: 9. CDR3 protein: CASSRPAGVHNEQFF. Incomplete CDR3 DNA: TGTGCCAGCAGCCGCCCTGCGGGAGTACACAATGAG.

With respect to this clone: Read sequence stops 3 residues before the CDR3 end, and the germline J gene provides the missing end. The chain employs TRBV20-1 and TRBJ1-2; TRBD1 agrees at 9 bases. Germline-derived CDR1 and CDR2 are DFQATT and SNEGSKA (reference sequence). CDR3 length: 14 residues. This CDR3 is CSAQGQGKIGGYTF. Partial CDR3 DNA: TGCAGTGCCCAGGGACAGGGTAAAATCGGAGGC.

Regarding this clone: The read ends 3 residues before the CDR3 terminus; that terminus is restored from the germline J gene. The chain links TRBV19 to TRBJ1-4, with D perhaps matching TRBD1 (6 bases). The CDR3 totals 15 residues. The V and J ends lost 9 bases and 4 bases respectively, with 18 bases between them. The germline gives CDR1 LNHDA, CDR2 SQIVND (reference sequence). CDR3 DNA, as far as it was read: TGTGCCAGCGCGGACCAAGGGGGTTTTAATGAAAAA. Amino acid sequence: CASADQGGFNEK. The full CDR3 reads CASADQGGFNEKLFF.

For this clone: The sequenced fragment ends 3 residues before the CDR3 boundary, so the rest is inferred from the germline J gene. The V gene is TRBV6-2 or TRBV6-3, the J gene TRBJ1-1; the match to TRBD1 covers 8 bases. The trim removed 10 bases at V and 5 bases at J, leaving 9 bases unmatched. CDR1 is MNHEY and CDR2 is SVGEGT in the germline V gene. This CDR3 comprises 13 residues. The CDR3 reads CAITGQAETEAFF. The CDR3 DNA, read in part, is TGTGCCATAACGGGACAGGCAGAGACTGAA.

Details on this clone: The sequenced fragment ends 3 residues before the CDR3 boundary, so the rest is inferred from the germline J gene. The chain uses TRBV7-2 and TRBJ1-3; the D is unclear. With 0 bases removed from V and 3 bases from J, the gap between germline ends came to 15 bases. Germline V gene sequence: CDR1 SGHTA, CDR2 FQGNSA. This CDR3 comprises 17 residues. This CDR3 reads CASSLAVTGFGGNTIYF. Partial CDR3 DNA: TGTGCCAGCAGCTTAGCCGTCACGGGGTTCGGTGGAAACACC.

This CDR3 is CASSEQAGDYGYTF. CDR3 DNA, as far as it was read: TGTGCCAGCAGTGAACAGGCGGGGGACTATGGC. V usage is TRBV2 and J usage is TRBJ1-2; D might be TRBD1 (5 bases). The read ends 3 residues shy of where the CDR3 ends; the end is completed using the germline J gene. CDR1 SNHLY and CDR2 FYNNEI come from the germline V gene. This CDR3 is built from 14 residues. V was clipped by 2 bases and J by 3 bases, with 10 bases between them.

About this clone itself: The observed sequence ends 3 residues before the CDR3 terminus, with the missing tail filled in from the germline J gene. The V and J genes are TRBV10-3 and TRBJ2-7; 10 bases fit TRBD1. With V trimmed by 8 bases and J by 5 bases, 9 bases remained unmatched. Germline V gives CDR1 ENHRY, CDR2 SYGVKD. CDR3 size: 14 residues. The CDR3: CAIQPGQGRHEQYF. CDR3 bases read: TGTGCCATCCAACCGGGACAGGGGAGGCACGAG.

Turning to this clone: The CDR3 goes on 3 residues after the read ends, and that part is filled in from the germline J gene. The chain carries TRBV6-2 or TRBV6-3 and TRBJ2-5, with 8 bases that match TRBD1. CDR1 MNHEY and CDR2 SVGEGT come from the germline V gene. Losses at the gene ends were 5 bases for V and 5 bases for J; bases not matched to a gene: 7. The CDR3 length is 14 residues. CDR3 DNA, as far as it was read: TGTGCCAGCAGTCGGACAGGGCGCGGGGAGACC. It translates to CASSRTGRGET. The whole CDR3 sequence reads CASSRTGRGETQYF.

As regards this clone: The observed sequence ends 3 residues before the CDR3 terminus, with the missing tail filled in from the germline J gene. The chain uses TRBV18 and TRBJ1-5; D is perhaps TRBD1 (6 bases). Per the germline V gene, CDR1 is KGHSH and CDR2 is LQKENI. V lost 4 bases to trimming and J lost 7 bases, with 17 bases between them. The CDR3 is made up of 15 amino acids. CDR3 bases read: TGTGCCAGCTCACGTGGACAGAACCTATGGCAGCCC. Its translation is CASSRGQNLWQP. The complete CDR3 protein is CASSRGQNLWQPQHF.

Details on this clone: The read terminates 3 residues before the CDR3 end, so the remaining end is supplied by the germline J gene. V and J are TRBV7-9 and TRBJ2-3; 7 nucleotides align to TRBD2. Per the germline V gene, CDR1 is SEHNR and CDR2 is FQNEAQ (reference sequence). CDR3 size: 15 residues. CDR3 in amino acids: CASSETSGAAGTQYF. The covered CDR3 bases are TGTGCCAGCAGCGAGACCAGCGGGGCCGCCGGCACG.

With regard to this clone: The missing CDR3 end, 3 residues past where the read stops, is filled in from the germline J gene. The rearrangement joins TRBV7-9 to TRBJ1-4, with D perhaps matching TRBD1 (6 bases). V lost 4 bases, J lost 8 bases, and 14 bases lay in between. The CDR3 is made up of 14 amino acids. The V gene's germline CDR1 is SEHNR and CDR2 FQNEAQ (reference sequence). The CDR3 region is CASSSGEVGEKLFF. The sequenced CDR3 bases are TGTGCCAGCAGCTCAGGGGAGGTGGGCGAAAAA.

On this clone itself: Sequencing ends 3 residues short of the CDR3 end; the germline J gene provides the rest. The chain uses TRBV5-5 and TRBJ2-7; 8 bases line up with TRBD1. This CDR3 has 14 residues. V shed 1 base and J 4 bases; nucleotides not matched to a gene: 4. Germline loops: CDR1 SGHKS, CDR2 YYEKEE (reference sequence). CDR3 loop: CASSLRQGTYEQYF. The sequenced CDR3 bases are TGTGCCAGCAGCTTGCGACAGGGGACTTACGAG.

CDR3 bases read: TGCGCCAGCACCGGCCCTGTTGGGGCCTATAACCAAGAGACC. This encodes CASTGPVGAYNQET. From start to end, the CDR3 is CASTGPVGAYNQETQYF. The gene calls are TRBV5-1 and TRBJ2-5; perhaps TRBD1 as D (5 bases). The read terminates 3 residues ahead of where the CDR3 ends, so the germline J gene completes it. Germline CDR1 reads SGHRS; CDR2 reads YFSETQ. The CDR3 has 17 amino acids. Trimming removed 6 bases from V and 0 bases from J, with 21 bases in between.

CDR3 protein: CASSLEPGYGYTF. CDR3 bases read: TGTGCCAGCAGCTTGGAGCCGGGCTATGGC. The chain employs TRBV5-5 and TRBJ1-2; D not resolved. The sequence runs out 3 residues before the end of the CDR3; the remainder is reconstructed from the germline J gene. The germline V and J ends were trimmed by 0 bases and 4 bases, with 7 bases remaining between them. Per germline, CDR1 SGHKS and CDR2 YYEKEE (reference sequence). The CDR3 covers 13 residues.

Regarding this clone: The CDR3 end is not reached by the read, which stops 3 residues before it; the germline J gene fills it in. The chain links TRBV11-2 to TRBJ1-5; D is unresolved. V lost 5 bases and J 9 bases, leaving 17 bases between the germline ends. Germline V gene lookup returns CDR1 SGHAT and CDR2 FQNNGV. This CDR3 is 14 amino acids long. CDR3 DNA (partial): TGTGCCAGCAGCCTGGACTACCCGATAGGGCCC. Amino acids: CASSLDYPIGP. The entire CDR3 reads CASSLDYPIGPQHF. Combining the CDR3 with reference TRBV11-2 and TRBJ1-5 gives the whole variable domain EAGVAQSPRYKIIEKRQSVAFWCNPISGHATLYWYQQILGQGPKLLIQFQNNGVVDDSQLPKDRFSAERLKGVDSTLKIQPAKLEDSAVYLCASSLDYPIGPQHFGDGTRLSIL.

As to this clone: Read sequence stops 3 residues before the CDR3 end, and the germline J gene provides the missing end. The chain employs TRBV2 and TRBJ1-6; 8 bases match TRBD1. Germline V gives CDR1 SNHLY, CDR2 FYNNEI. The length of the CDR3 is 14 residues. J was trimmed by 4 bases and V by 6 bases; bases with no gene match: 2. CDR3 sequence: CASRDREYNSPLHF. CDR3 DNA (partial): TGTGCCAGCAGGGACAGGGAATATAATTCACCC.

As to this clone: The read ends 3 residues early relative to the CDR3; the germline J gene fills the gap. This chain joins TRBV18 and TRBJ2-1; 8 bases are shared with TRBD2. CDR3 length equals 16 residues. Unmatched junction bases numbered 3, after V lost 2 bases and J lost 0 bases. CDR1 KGHSH and CDR2 LQKENI come from the germline V gene. Incomplete CDR3 DNA: TGTGCCAGCTCACCATTCGGGACTAGCTCCTACAATGAG. As protein: CASSPFGTSSYNE. The CDR3 reads in full as CASSPFGTSSYNEQFF.